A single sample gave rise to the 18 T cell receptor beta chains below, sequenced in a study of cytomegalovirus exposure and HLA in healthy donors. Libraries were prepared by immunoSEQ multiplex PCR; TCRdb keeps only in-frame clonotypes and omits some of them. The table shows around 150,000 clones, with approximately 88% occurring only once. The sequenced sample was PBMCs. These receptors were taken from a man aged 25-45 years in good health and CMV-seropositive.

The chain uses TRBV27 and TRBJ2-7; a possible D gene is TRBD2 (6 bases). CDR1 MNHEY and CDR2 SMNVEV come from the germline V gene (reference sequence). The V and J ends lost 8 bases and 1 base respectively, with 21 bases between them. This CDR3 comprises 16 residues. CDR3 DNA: TGTGCCAGCGCGACCTCCGGGGGTAGAAGGTCCTACGAGCAGTACTTC. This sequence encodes CASATSGGRRSYEQYF.

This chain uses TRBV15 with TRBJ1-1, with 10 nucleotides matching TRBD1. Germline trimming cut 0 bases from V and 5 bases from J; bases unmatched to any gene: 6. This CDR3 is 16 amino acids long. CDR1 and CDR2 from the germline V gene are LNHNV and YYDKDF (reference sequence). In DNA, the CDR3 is TGTGCCACCAGCAGAGATCGGGGACAGGGGAGGACTGAAGCTTTCTTT. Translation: CATSRDRGQGRTEAFF.

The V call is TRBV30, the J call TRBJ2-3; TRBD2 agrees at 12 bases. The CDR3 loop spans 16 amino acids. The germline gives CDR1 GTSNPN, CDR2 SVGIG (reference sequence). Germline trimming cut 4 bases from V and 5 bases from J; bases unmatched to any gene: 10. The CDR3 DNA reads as TGTGCCTGGATCAGCGGACTAGCGGGATTTAAAGATACGCAGTATTTT. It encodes CAWISGLAGFKDTQYF.

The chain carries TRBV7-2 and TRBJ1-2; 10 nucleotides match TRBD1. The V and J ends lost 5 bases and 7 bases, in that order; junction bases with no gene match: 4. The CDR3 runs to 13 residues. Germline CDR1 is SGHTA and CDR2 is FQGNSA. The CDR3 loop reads CASSRQGAVGYTF. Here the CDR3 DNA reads TGTGCCAGCAGCCGACAGGGGGCGGTTGGCTACACCTTC.

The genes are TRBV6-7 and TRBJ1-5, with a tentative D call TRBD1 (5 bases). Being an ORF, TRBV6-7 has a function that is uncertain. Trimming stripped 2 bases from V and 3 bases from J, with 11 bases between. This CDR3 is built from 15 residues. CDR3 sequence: CASSYLGRANQPQHF. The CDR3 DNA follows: TGTGCCAGCAGTTACCTAGGCAGGGCCAATCAGCCCCAGCATTTT.

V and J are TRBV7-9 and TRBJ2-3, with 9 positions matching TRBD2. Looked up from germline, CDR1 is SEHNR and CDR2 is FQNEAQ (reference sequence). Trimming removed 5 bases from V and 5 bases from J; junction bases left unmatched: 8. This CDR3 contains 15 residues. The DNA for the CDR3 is TGTGCCAGCAGCGGCGGGGGGGGCGCAGGAGATACGCAGTATTTT. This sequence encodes CASSGGGGAGDTQYF. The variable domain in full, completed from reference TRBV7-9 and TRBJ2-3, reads DTGVSQNPRHKITKRGQNVTFRCDPISEHNRLYWYRQTLGQGPEFLTYFQNEAQLEKSRLLSDRFSAERPKGSFSTLEIQRTEQGDSAMYLCASSGGGGAGDTQYFGPGTRLTVL.

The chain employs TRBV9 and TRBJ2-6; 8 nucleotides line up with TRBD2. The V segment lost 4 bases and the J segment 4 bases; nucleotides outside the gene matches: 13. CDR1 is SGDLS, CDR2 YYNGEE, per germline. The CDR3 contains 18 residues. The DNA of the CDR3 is TGTGCCAGCAGCTCCCCCCGGATCGGGGGGGCCGGGGCCAACGTCCTGACTTTC. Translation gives CASSSPRIGGAGANVLTF.

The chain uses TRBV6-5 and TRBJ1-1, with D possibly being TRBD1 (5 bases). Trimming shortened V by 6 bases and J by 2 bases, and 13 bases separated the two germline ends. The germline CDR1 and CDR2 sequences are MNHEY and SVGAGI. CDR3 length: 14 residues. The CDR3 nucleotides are TGTGCCAGCAGGTTGCCAGGGTTTAACACTGAAGCTTTCTTT. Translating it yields CASRLPGFNTEAFF.

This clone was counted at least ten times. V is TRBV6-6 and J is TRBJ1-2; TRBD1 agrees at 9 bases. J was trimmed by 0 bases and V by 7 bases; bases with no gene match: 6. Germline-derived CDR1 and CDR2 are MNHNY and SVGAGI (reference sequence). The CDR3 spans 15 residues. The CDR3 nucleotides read TGTGCCAGCACTAAGGGACAGGGTACTAACTATGGCTACACCTTC. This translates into CASTKGQGTNYGYTF.

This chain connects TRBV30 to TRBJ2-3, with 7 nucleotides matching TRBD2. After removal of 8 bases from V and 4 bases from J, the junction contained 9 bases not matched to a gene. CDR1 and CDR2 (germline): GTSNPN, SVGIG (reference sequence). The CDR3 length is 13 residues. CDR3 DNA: TGTGCCGCTAGCGGAATGGGGGCAGATACGCAGTATTTT. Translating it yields CAASGMGADTQYF.

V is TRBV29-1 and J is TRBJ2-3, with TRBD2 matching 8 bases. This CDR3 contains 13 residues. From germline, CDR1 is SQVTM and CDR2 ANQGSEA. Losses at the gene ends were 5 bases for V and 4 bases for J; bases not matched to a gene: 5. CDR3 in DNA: TGCAGCGTTCTGAGCGGGAGTGCAGATACGCAGTATTTT. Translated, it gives CSVLSGSADTQYF.

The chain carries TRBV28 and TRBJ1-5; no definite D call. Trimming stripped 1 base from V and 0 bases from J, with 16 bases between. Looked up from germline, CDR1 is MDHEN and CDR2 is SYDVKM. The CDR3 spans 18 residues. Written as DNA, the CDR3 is TGTGCCAGCAGTTTATCGGCGGACGGAGGATATAGCAATCAGCCCCAGCATTTT. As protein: CASSLSADGGYSNQPQHF.

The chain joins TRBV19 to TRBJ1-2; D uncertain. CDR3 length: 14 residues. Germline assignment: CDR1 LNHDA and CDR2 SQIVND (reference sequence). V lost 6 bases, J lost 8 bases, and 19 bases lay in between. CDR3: CASSGQWRADGYTF. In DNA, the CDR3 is TGTGCCAGTAGCGGCCAGTGGAGGGCAGACGGCTACACCTTC.

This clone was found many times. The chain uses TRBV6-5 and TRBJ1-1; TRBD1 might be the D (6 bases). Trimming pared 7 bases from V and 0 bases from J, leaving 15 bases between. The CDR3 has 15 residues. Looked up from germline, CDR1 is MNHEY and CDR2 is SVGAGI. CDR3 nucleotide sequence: TGTGCCAGCACTGCCCAGGGACACTTGAACACTGAAGCTTTCTTT. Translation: CASTAQGHLNTEAFF.

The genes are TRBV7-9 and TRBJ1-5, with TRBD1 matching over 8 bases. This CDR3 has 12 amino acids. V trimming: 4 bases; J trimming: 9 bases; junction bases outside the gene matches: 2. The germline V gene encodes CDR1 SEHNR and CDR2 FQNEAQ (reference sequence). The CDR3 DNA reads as TGTGCCAGCAGCTCAGACAGGGGGCCCCAGCATTTT. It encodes CASSSDRGPQHF.

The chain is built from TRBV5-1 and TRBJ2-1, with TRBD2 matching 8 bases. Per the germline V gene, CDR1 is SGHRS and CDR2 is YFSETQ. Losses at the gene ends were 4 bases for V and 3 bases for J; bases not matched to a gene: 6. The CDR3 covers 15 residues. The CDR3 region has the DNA TGCGCCAGCAGCCCTACTAGCGGCAGCTACAATGAGCAGTTCTTC. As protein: CASSPTSGSYNEQFF.

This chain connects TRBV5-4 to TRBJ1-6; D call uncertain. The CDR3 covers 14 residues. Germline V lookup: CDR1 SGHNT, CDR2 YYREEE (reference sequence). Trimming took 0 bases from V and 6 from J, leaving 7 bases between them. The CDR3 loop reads CASSLAGSNSPLHF. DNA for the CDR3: TGTGCCAGCAGCTTGGCCGGGTCTAATTCACCCCTCCACTTT.

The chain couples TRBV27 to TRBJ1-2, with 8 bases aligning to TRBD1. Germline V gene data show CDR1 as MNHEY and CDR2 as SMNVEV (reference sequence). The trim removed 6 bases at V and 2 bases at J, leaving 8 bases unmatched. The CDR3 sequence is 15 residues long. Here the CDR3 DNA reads TGTGCCAGCAGACCTCTATGGACAGGGAACTATGGCTACACCTTC. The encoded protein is CASRPLWTGNYGYTF.